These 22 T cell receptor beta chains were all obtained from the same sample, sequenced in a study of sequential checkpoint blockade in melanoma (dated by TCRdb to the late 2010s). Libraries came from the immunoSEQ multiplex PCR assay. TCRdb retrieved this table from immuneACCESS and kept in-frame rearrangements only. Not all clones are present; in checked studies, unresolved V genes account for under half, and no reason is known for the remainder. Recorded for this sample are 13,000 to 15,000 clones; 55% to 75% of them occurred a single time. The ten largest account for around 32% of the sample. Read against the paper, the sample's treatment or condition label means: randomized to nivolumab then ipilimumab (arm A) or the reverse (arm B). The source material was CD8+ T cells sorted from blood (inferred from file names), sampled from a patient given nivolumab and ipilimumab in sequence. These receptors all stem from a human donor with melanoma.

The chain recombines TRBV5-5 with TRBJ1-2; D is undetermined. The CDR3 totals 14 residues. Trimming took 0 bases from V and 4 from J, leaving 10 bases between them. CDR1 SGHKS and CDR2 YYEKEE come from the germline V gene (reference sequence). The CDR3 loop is CASSLAPELYGYTF. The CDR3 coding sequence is TGTGCCAGCAGCTTGGCTCCGGAGCTCTATGGCTACACCTTC.

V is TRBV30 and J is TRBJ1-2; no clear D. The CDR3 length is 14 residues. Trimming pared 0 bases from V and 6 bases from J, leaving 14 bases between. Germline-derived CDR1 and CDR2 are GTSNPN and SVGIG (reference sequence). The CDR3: CAWSVLSPSHGYTF. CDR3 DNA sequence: TGTGCCTGGAGTGTTCTATCCCCTTCCCATGGCTACACCTTC.

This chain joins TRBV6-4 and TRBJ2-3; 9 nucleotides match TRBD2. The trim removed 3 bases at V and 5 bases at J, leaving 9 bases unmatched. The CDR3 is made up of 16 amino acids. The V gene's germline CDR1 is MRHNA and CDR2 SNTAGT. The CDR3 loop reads CASSEEAGGPVDTQYF. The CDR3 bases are TGTGCCAGCAGTGAAGAGGCGGGGGGGCCGGTAGATACGCAGTATTTT.

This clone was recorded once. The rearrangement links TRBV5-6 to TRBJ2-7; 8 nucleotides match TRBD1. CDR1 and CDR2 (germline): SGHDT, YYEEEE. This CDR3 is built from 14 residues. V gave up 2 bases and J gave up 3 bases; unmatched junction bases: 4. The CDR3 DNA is TGTGCCAGCAGCTTCTATGGACAGGGCTACGAGCAGTACTTC. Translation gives CASSFYGQGYEQYF. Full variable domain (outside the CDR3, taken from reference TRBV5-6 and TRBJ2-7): DAGVTQSPTHLIKTRGQQVTLRCSPKSGHDTVSWYQQALGQGPQFIFQYYEEEERQRGNFPDRFSGHQFPNYSSELNVNALLLGDSALYLCASSFYGQGYEQYFGPGTRLTVT.

CDR3 DNA: TGTGCCAGCAGTCTCTGGGGGGGAAATGAGCAGTTCTTC. Its translation is CASSLWGGNEQFF. This chain joins TRBV27 and TRBJ2-1; the match to TRBD2 covers 7 bases. The CDR3 runs to 13 residues. The J segment lost 7 bases and the V segment lost 5 bases, leaving 5 bases of the junction unmatched. Germline V gene lookup returns CDR1 MNHEY and CDR2 SMNVEV (reference sequence).

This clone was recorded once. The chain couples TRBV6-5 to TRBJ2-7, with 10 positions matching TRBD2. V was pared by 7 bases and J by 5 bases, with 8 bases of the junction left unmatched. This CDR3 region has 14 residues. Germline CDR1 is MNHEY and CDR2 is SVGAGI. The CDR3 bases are TGTGCCAGCATTCTAGCGGGAGTGCCCCACGAGCAGTACTTC. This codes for CASILAGVPHEQYF.

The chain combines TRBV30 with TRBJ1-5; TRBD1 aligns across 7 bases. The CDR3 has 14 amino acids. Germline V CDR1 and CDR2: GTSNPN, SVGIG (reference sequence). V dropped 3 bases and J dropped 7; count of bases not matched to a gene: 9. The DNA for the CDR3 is TGTGCCTGGAGCCTCCAGGGGGGAGGACAGCCCCAGCATTTT. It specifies CAWSLQGGGQPQHF. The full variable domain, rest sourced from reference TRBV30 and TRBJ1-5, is SQTIHQWPATLVQPVGSPLSLECTVEGTSNPNLYWYRQAAGRGLQLLFYSVGIGQISSEVPQNLSASRPQDRQFILSSKKLLLSDSGFYLCAWSLQGGGQPQHFGDGTRLSIL.

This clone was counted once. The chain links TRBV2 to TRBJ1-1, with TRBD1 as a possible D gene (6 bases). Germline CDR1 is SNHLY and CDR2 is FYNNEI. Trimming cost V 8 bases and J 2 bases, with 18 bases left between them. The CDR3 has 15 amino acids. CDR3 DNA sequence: TGTGCCAGCTCATTCACCCGGGACAAAAACACTGAAGCTTTCTTT. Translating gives CASSFTRDKNTEAFF.

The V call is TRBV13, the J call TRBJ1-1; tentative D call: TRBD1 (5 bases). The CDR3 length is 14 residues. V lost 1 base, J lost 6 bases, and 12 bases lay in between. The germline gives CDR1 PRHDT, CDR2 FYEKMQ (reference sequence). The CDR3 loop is CASSLARERPEAFF. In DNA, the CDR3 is TGTGCCAGCAGCTTAGCCAGGGAACGTCCTGAAGCTTTCTTT.

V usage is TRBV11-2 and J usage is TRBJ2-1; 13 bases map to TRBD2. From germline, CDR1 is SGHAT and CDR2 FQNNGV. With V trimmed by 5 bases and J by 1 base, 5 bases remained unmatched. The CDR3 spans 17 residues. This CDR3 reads CASSLRTSGSSYNEQFF. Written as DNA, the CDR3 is TGTGCCAGCAGCCTCCGGACTAGCGGGAGTTCCTACAATGAGCAGTTCTTC.

CDR3 DNA: TGTGCCAGCAGCTTAAGACAGAACAATGAGCAGTTCTTC. The encoded protein is CASSLRQNNEQFF. The chain combines TRBV7-9 with TRBJ2-1; possible D gene TRBD1, 5 bases. The V gene lost 2 bases and the J gene lost 5 bases, with 7 bases spanning the gap. CDR3 length equals 13 residues. Germline CDR1 SEHNR, CDR2 FQNEAQ (reference sequence).

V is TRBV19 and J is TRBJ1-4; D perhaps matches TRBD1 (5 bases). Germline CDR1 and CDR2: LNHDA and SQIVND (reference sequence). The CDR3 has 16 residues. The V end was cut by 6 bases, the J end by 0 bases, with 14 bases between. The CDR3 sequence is CASRSERGATNEKLFF. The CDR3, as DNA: TGTGCCAGTAGATCGGAACGGGGGGCAACTAATGAAAAACTGTTTTTT.

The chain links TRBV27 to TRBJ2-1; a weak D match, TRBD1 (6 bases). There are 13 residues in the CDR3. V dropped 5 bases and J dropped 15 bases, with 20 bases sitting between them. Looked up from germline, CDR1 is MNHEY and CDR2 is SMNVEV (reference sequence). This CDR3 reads CASSPRPGRGTFF. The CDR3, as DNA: TGTGCCAGCAGTCCCCGGCCGGGCAGGGGTACGTTCTTC.

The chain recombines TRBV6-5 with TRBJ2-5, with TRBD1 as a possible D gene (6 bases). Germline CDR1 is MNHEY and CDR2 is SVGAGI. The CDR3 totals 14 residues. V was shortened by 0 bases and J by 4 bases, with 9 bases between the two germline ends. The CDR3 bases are TGTGCCAGCAGTTACTCGCCCAGGGGAGAGACCCAGTACTTC. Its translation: CASSYSPRGETQYF.

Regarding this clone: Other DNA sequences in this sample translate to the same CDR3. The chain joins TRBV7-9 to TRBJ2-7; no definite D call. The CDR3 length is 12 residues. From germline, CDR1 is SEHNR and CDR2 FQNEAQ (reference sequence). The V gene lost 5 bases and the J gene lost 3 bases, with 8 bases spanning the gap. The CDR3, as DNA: TGTGCCAGCAGCCCCAATAGCTACGAGCAGTACTTC. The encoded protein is CASSPNSYEQYF.

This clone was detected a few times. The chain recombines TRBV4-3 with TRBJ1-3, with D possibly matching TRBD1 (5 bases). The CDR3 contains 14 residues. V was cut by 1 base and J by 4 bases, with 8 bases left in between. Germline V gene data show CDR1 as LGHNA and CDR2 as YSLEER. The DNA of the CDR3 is TGCGCCAGCAGCCAAGCCAGGGAAGGAAACACCATATATTTT. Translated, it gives CASSQAREGNTIYF.

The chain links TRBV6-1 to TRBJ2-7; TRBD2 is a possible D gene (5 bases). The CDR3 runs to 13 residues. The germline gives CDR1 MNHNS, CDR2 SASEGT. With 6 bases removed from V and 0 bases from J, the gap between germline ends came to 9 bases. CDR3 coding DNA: TGTGCCAGCAGAGAGGGCCTCTCCTACGAGCAGTACTTC. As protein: CASREGLSYEQYF.

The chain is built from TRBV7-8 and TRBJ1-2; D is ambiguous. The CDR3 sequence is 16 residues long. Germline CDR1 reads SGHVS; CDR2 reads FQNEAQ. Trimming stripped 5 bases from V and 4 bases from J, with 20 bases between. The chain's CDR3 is CASSPRSGSAIYGYTF. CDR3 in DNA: TGTGCCAGCAGCCCACGTTCGGGGTCCGCAATCTATGGCTACACCTTC.

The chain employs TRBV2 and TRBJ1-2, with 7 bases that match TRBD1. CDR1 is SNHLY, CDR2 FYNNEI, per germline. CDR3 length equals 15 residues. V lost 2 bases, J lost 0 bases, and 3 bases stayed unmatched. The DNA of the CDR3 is TGTGCCAGCAGTGAACCGGGACAGTCTAACTATGGCTACACCTTC. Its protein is CASSEPGQSNYGYTF.

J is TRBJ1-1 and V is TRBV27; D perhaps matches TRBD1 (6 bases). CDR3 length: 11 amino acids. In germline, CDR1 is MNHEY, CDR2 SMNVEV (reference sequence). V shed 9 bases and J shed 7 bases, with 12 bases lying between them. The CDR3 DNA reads TGTGCCAGTTACAGGGACCGTGAAGCTTTCTTT. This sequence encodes CASYRDREAFF.

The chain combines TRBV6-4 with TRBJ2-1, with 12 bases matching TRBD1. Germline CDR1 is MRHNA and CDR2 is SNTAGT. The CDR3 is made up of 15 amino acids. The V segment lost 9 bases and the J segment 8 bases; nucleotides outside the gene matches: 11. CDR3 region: CASRHRDRGHDEQFF. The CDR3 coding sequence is TGTGCCAGTCGCCACCGGGACAGGGGGCACGATGAGCAGTTCTTC.

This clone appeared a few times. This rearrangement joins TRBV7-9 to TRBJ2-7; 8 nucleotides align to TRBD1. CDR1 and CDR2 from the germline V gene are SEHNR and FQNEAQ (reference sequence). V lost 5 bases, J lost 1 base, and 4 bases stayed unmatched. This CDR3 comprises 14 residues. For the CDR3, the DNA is TGTGCCAGCAGCCCCCGGACAGGGTCCTACGAGCAGTACTTC. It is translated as CASSPRTGSYEQYF. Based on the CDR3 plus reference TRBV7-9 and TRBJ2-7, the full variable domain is DTGVSQNPRHKITKRGQNVTFRCDPISEHNRLYWYRQTLGQGPEFLTYFQNEAQLEKSRLLSDRFSAERPKGSFSTLEIQRTEQGDSAMYLCASSPRTGSYEQYFGPGTRLTVT.